The 20 T cell receptor beta chains listed next were all sequenced from one sample in a study of cytomegalovirus exposure and HLA in healthy donors. PCR used 60 Vbeta primers and 13 Jbeta primers. Sequenced by immunoSEQ multiplex PCR; TCRdb stores in-frame clones only, minus some. The sample has about 160,000 clones; approximately 88% are singletons. Material: PBMCs. These receptors originate from a man under 40 in good health and CMV-seronegative.

This clone was counted between two and nine times. The chain links TRBV5-1 to TRBJ1-3; 8 bases align to TRBD1. Unmatched junction bases numbered 9, after V lost 10 bases and J lost 3 bases. Germline V lookup: CDR1 SGHRS, CDR2 YFSETQ. This CDR3 has 14 amino acids. CDR3 sequence (DNA): TGCGCCTCTTCAGGGGGCGGCGGTGGAAACACCATATATTTT. This gives the protein CASSGGGGGNTIYF.

This chain connects TRBV4-2 to TRBJ1-2; D possibly corresponds to TRBD1 (6 bases). CDR1 LGHNA and CDR2 YNFKEQ come from the germline V gene. The length of the CDR3 is 15 residues. The germline V and J ends were trimmed by 0 bases and 4 bases, with 12 bases remaining between them. This CDR3 is CASSQDMRQVYGYTF. The CDR3 DNA follows: TGTGCCAGCAGCCAAGATATGAGACAGGTCTATGGCTACACCTTC.

The rearrangement uses TRBV6-1 and TRBJ2-4; D may be TRBD2 (5 bases). The V gene's germline CDR1 is MNHNS and CDR2 SASEGT. V was trimmed by 2 bases and J by 0 bases, leaving 14 bases between them. This CDR3 region has 17 residues. CDR3 region: CASSERAVALAKNIQYF. CDR3 nucleotide sequence: TGTGCCAGCAGTGAAAGAGCGGTAGCATTAGCCAAAAACATTCAGTACTTC.

The chain has TRBV6-5 and TRBJ2-5; 7 nucleotides agree with TRBD2. V dropped 2 bases and J dropped 4; count of bases not matched to a gene: 7. Germline V gene lookup returns CDR1 MNHEY and CDR2 SVGAGI. The CDR3 contains 15 residues. The CDR3 sequence is CASSYRGVGGETQYF. CDR3 sequence (DNA): TGTGCCAGCAGTTACCGGGGGGTGGGGGGAGAGACCCAGTACTTC.

The chain combines TRBV4-1 with TRBJ1-2, with 8 bases lining up with TRBD1. The germline gives CDR1 MGHRA, CDR2 YSYEKL. The CDR3 is 15 residues long. V was pared by 1 base and J by 0 bases, with 1 base of the junction left unmatched. CDR3: CASSQGQGTNYGYTF. The CDR3 DNA follows: TGCGCCAGCAGCCAAGGACAGGGGACTAACTATGGCTACACCTTC.

V usage is TRBV5-6 and J usage is TRBJ2-1; possible D gene TRBD1, 6 bases. V was trimmed by 3 bases and J by 0 bases, leaving 16 bases between them. Germline CDR1 reads SGHDT; CDR2 reads YYEEEE. CDR3 length: 17 residues. This chain's CDR3 is CASSSIGQRSSYNEQFF. The CDR3 nucleotides are TGTGCCAGCAGCTCTATTGGACAGAGGAGCTCCTACAATGAGCAGTTCTTC.

This clone showed up just once. The chain couples TRBV2 to TRBJ2-5, with D tentatively TRBD2 (7 bases). Trimming removed 2 bases from V and 5 bases from J, with 15 bases in between. This CDR3 comprises 15 residues. Per germline, CDR1 SNHLY and CDR2 FYNNEI. The CDR3 DNA sequence: TGTGCCAGCAGTGAACATCGGGGGGCGCGGGAGACCCAGTACTTC. Its translation is CASSEHRGARETQYF.

The V and J genes are TRBV10-3 and TRBJ2-3, with 7 bases identical to TRBD1. The CDR3 spans 15 residues. Unmatched junction bases numbered 7, after V lost 1 base and J lost 6 bases. Germline CDR1 is ENHRY and CDR2 is SYGVKD. The CDR3 coding sequence is TGTGCCATCAGTGAGTATTGGCAGGGGGAGGATACGCAGTATTTT. Protein sequence: CAISEYWQGEDTQYF.

The genes are TRBV27 and TRBJ2-7; weak D call: TRBD1 (6 bases). CDR3 size: 14 residues. Trimming removed 2 bases at V and 1 base at J, with 9 bases between. Per germline, CDR1 MNHEY and CDR2 SMNVEV (reference sequence). The CDR3 is CASSLQGSSYEQYF. The CDR3 region has the DNA TGTGCCAGCAGTTTACAGGGGAGTTCCTACGAGCAGTACTTC.

The rearrangement uses TRBV2 and TRBJ2-3, with D possibly TRBD1 on 6 matching bases. This CDR3 is 17 amino acids long. Trimming pared 4 bases from V and 5 bases from J, leaving 22 bases between. Germline V gives CDR1 SNHLY, CDR2 FYNNEI. CDR3 amino acids: CASSALRQGIPQDTQYF. The DNA for the CDR3 is TGTGCCAGCAGTGCCCTTCGGCAGGGGATCCCCCAAGATACGCAGTATTTT.

With regard to this clone: Other DNA sequences from this sample encode an identical CDR3 as well. This sequence joins TRBV6-1 and TRBJ1-6, with 11 bases identical to TRBD1. Germline-derived CDR1 and CDR2 are MNHNS and SASEGT. V was pared by 1 base and J by 10 bases, with 0 bases of the junction left unmatched. This CDR3 contains 14 residues. Here the CDR3 DNA reads TGTGCCAGCAGTGAAGGGACAGGGGGCTCACCCCTCCACTTT. It specifies CASSEGTGGSPLHF.

This rearrangement joins TRBV18 to TRBJ1-6; 9 positions agree with TRBD1. The junction had 6 bases not matched to a gene; V was cut back by 3 bases and J by 9 bases. CDR1 and CDR2 from the germline V gene are KGHSH and LQKENI. The CDR3 extends over 15 amino acids. Here the CDR3 DNA reads TGTGCCAGCTCACCCACAGGGGGCGAAGGTTCACCCCTCCACTTT. This gives the protein CASSPTGGEGSPLHF.

The chain carries TRBV9 and TRBJ2-7; maybe TRBD2 (6 bases). Per the germline V gene, CDR1 is SGDLS and CDR2 is YYNGEE. Trimming pared 0 bases from V and 2 bases from J, leaving 12 bases between. The length of the CDR3 is 15 residues. CDR3 DNA sequence: TGTGCCAGCAGCGTAGGCCCGACGGGGGCCTACGAGCAGTACTTC. Amino acids: CASSVGPTGAYEQYF.

V gene TRBV11-2 combines with J gene TRBJ2-2, with D perhaps TRBD2 (5 bases). The ends were cut back, 4 bases at V and 1 base at J, with 16 bases in the middle. Germline V CDR1 and CDR2: SGHAT, FQNNGV. The CDR3 covers 17 residues. CDR3 DNA sequence: TGTGCCAGCAGCTGGGGAGAAGCAGTAGGGAACACCGGGGAGCTGTTTTTT. Amino acids: CASSWGEAVGNTGELFF.

The table lists this clone with a few counts. The chain combines TRBV7-8 with TRBJ2-7, with D uncertain. V lost 5 bases and J 2 bases, leaving 10 bases between the germline ends. This CDR3 has 13 amino acids. Germline CDR1 and CDR2: SGHVS and FQNEAQ. CDR3 residues: CASSHLSAYEQYF. The CDR3 DNA reads as TGTGCCAGCAGCCACTTATCCGCCTACGAGCAGTACTTC.

The chain recombines TRBV7-8 with TRBJ2-7; 9 nucleotides agree with TRBD1. Germline V lookup: CDR1 SGHVS, CDR2 FQNEAQ. The trim removed 6 bases at V and 4 bases at J, leaving 19 bases unmatched. CDR3 size: 18 residues. CDR3 nucleotides: TGTGCCAGCAGACCAAATTTGGGGGGACAGGGAGTATCATACGAGCAGTACTTC. Translation gives CASRPNLGGQGVSYEQYF.

J is TRBJ2-7 and V is TRBV5-1; D is unclear. V lost 2 bases to trimming and J lost 2 bases, with 5 bases between them. The CDR3 spans 12 residues. CDR1 is SGHRS and CDR2 is YFSETQ in the germline V gene. In nucleotides, the CDR3 is TGCGCCAGCAGCTTTAACACCTACGAGCAGTACTTC. Translating it yields CASSFNTYEQYF.

The chain couples TRBV4-1 to TRBJ2-7; 12 nucleotides agree with TRBD1. The CDR3 totals 17 residues. Germline-derived CDR1 and CDR2 are MGHRA and YSYEKL. V lost 1 base, J lost 1 base, and 5 bases stayed unmatched. The CDR3 protein is CASSQAGGQGASYEQYF. CDR3 in DNA: TGCGCCAGCAGCCAAGCCGGGGGACAGGGGGCTTCCTACGAGCAGTACTTC.

The CDR3 protein is CASSLTGITEAFF. The CDR3 DNA follows: TGTGCCAGCAGCTTGACAGGGATCACTGAAGCTTTCTTT. The rearrangement links TRBV9 to TRBJ1-1, with 7 bases lining up with TRBD1. Germline V gene sequence: CDR1 SGDLS, CDR2 YYNGEE. V shed 4 bases, J shed 4 bases, and the junction held 4 bases outside the gene matches. CDR3 length: 13 amino acids.

A single count supports this clone. The V and J genes are TRBV7-6 and TRBJ2-2, with 7 bases fitting TRBD2. Germline V lookup: CDR1 SGHVS, CDR2 FNYEAQ. V shed 6 bases, J shed 1 base, and the junction held 2 bases outside the gene matches. This CDR3 has 14 amino acids. The chain's CDR3 is CASSGGGNTGELFF. The CDR3, as DNA: TGTGCCAGCAGTGGGGGGGGGAACACCGGGGAGCTGTTTTTT. Variable domain in full (rest from reference TRBV7-6 and TRBJ2-2): GAGVSQSPRYKVTKRGQDVALRCDPISGHVSLYWYRQALGQGPEFLTYFNYEAQQDKSGLPNDRFSAERPEGSISTLTIQRTEQRDSAMYRCASSGGGNTGELFFGEGSRLTVL.